This is a list of T cell receptor beta chains from one sample in a study of cytomegalovirus exposure and HLA in healthy donors. Clones were sequenced by immunoSEQ multiplex PCR, and TCRdb holds only the in-frame ones, with some missing. Of some 100,000 clones in the sample, around 70% were seen once. The sequencing sample was made of PBMCs. All receptors derive from a woman in her 70s in good health and CMV-seropositive. Each CDR3 is given with its conserved first and last residue. A D gene is named only where the DNA matches it firmly. Only part of the rows carry a size: once, few, many, or a class if the clone is expanded.

>TRBV30|NA|TRBD1|TRBJ1-3
TGTGCCTGGAGTGGGGACAGGGGAAACACCATATATTTT
CAWSGDRGNTIYF
>TRBV4-1|NA|NA|TRBJ1-6
TGCGCCAGCAGCGGTGGGGGGGGCGCCCCCTATAATTCACCCCTCCACTTT
CASSGGGGAPYNSPLHF
>TRBV6-4|NA|NA|TRBJ1-1
TGTGCCAGCAGTGCCCAGGGGATGAACACTGAAGCTTTCTTT
CASSAQGMNTEAFF
>TRBV5-1|NA|NA|TRBJ2-5
TGCGCCAGCAGCCCTAGACAGTCGAAGTCAGAGACCCAGTACTTC
CASSPRQSKSETQYF
>TRBV10-2|NA|TRBD1|TRBJ1-2
TGCGCCAGCAGTGACCTTCGGGGACAGGGGGAAGACTATGGCTACACCTTC
CASSDLRGQGEDYGYTF
>TRBV14|NA|NA|TRBJ2-3
TGTGACATTCCCCCCGGGGGGCCAGGCACAGATACGCAGTATTTT
CDIPPGGPGTDTQYF
>TRBV10-3|few|NA|TRBJ1-4
TGTGCCATCAGCAAAACCCAGGGGACAACTAATGAAAAACTGTTTTTT
CAISKTQGTTNEKLFF
>TRBV7-8|few|TRBD1|TRBJ2-7
TGTGCCAGCAGCCTGACAGGGGTCTCCTACGAGCAGTACTTC
CASSLTGVSYEQYF
>TRBV7-2|NA|NA|TRBJ1-1
TGTGCCAGCAGCATTCCGGGATCGTACACTGAAGCTTTCTTT
CASSIPGSYTEAFF
>TRBV13|few|TRBD2|TRBJ2-1
TGTGCCAGCAGGGACGGCGGGGGGGCCAGAAGTGAGCAGTTCTTC
CASRDGGGARSEQFF
>TRBV7-6|once|NA|TRBJ1-1
TGTGCCAGCAGCTTAGTTCAGGTGATGAACACTGAAGCTTTCTTT
CASSLVQVMNTEAFF
>TRBV30|NA|TRBD1|TRBJ1-1
TGTGCCTGGAGTTGGACAGGGGCGGGGAGCACTGAAGCTTTCTTT
CAWSWTGAGSTEAFF
>TRBV27|few|NA|TRBJ1-5
TGTGCCAGCAGGTTAAGCGCTGGACAGTTCAATCAGCCCCAGCATTTT
CASRLSAGQFNQPQHF
>TRBV2|NA|NA|TRBJ2-7
TGTGCCAGCAGTGAAGCTGGGGCCTTCGGGTACGAGCAGTACTTC
CASSEAGAFGYEQYF
>TRBV10-3|NA|TRBD1|TRBJ1-1
TGTGCCATCAGTCGACAGGGGATGAACACTGAAGCTTTCTTT
CAISRQGMNTEAFF
>TRBV6-6|NA|NA|TRBJ1-5
TGTGCCAGCAGTGAGGGAAGTAATCAGCCCCAGCATTTT
CASSEGSNQPQHF
>TRBV19|NA|NA|TRBJ2-7
TGTGCCAGTAGAGCCCCCGGGACTTCTTCCTACGAGCAGTACTTC
CASRAPGTSSYEQYF
>TRBV7-2|NA|NA|TRBJ1-3
TGTGCCAGCAGCGAACAGGGCATGGGAGGAAACACCATATATTTT
CASSEQGMGGNTIYF
>TRBV30|NA|NA|TRBJ1-5
TGTGCCTGGAGAGGACAGTTGAATCAGCCCCAGCATTTT
CAWRGQLNQPQHF
>TRBV10-3|few|TRBD1|TRBJ1-1
TGTGCCATCAGCGGACAGGGAGGCACTGAAGCTTTCTTT
CAISGQGGTEAFF
>TRBV5-6|few|NA|TRBJ1-4
TGTGCCAGCAGCTTGGCCGAAGGGGTAGCCGAAAAACTGTTTTTT
CASSLAEGVAEKLFF
>TRBV5-1|NA|NA|TRBJ1-1
TGCGCCAGCAGCCTACAGGGTGGTGGCACTGAAGCTTTCTTT
CASSLQGGGTEAFF
>TRBV29-1|few|TRBD2|TRBJ2-3
TGCAGCGTCGGGGGGGGGTTAGGAGATACGCAGTATTTT
CSVGGGLGDTQYF
>TRBV14|NA|NA|TRBJ2-1
TGTGCCAGCAGCTTCGGACTAACCCTTGAGCAGTTCTTC
CASSFGLTLEQFF
>TRBV7-2|NA|NA|TRBJ2-7
TGTGCCAGCAGCCGAGACAGACGGATCTCCTACGAGCAGTACTTC
CASSRDRRISYEQYF
>TRBV30|NA|TRBD2|TRBJ2-1
TGTGCCTGGAGCGTCGGGACTAGCGACTACAATGAGCAGTTCTTC
CAWSVGTSDYNEQFF
>TRBV30|NA|NA|TRBJ2-7
TGTGCCTGGAGTGTAGGGGCAGGACAGCAGTACTTC
CAWSVGAGQQYF
>TRBV27|few|NA|TRBJ2-5
TGTGCCAGCAGACCGTCGGGTCAAGAGACCCAGTACTTC
CASRPSGQETQYF
>TRBV27|NA|TRBD1|TRBJ1-2
TGTGCCAGCAGGGGACAGGGGATCTATGGCTACACCTTC
CASRGQGIYGYTF
>TRBV27|NA|TRBD1|TRBJ1-2
TGTGCCAGCAGTTATAAGGACAGGGGCTATGGCTACACCTTC
CASSYKDRGYGYTF
>TRBV19|NA|NA|TRBJ1-2
TGTGCCAGTTCACTCCCCGGCGGGCAGGACCGGAGAGGCTACACCTTC
CASSLPGGQDRRGYTF
>TRBV7-2|NA|TRBD1|TRBJ2-5
TGTGCCAGCAGCTTAGCAGGGACAGGGTTGGTAGAGACCCAGTACTTC
CASSLAGTGLVETQYF
>TRBV2|NA|TRBD1|TRBJ1-3
TGTGCCAGCGGCCTACAGGGGGGGGTCGGAAACACCATATATTTT
CASGLQGGVGNTIYF
>TRBV5-8|NA|NA|TRBJ1-2
TGTGCCAGCAGCCGGGGGGGCGGAACTAACTATGGCTACACCTTC
CASSRGGGTNYGYTF
>TRBV6-6|few|NA|TRBJ1-1
TGTGCCGCCAAACCTCAGATGAACACTGAAGCTTTCTTT
CAAKPQMNTEAFF
>TRBV6-1|NA|NA|TRBJ2-7
TGTGCCAGCAGTGCGACAGGCTACGAGCAGTACTTC
CASSATGYEQYF
>TRBV10-3|NA|NA|TRBJ2-1
TGTGCCATCAGTGACTCAGGGGAATACAATGAGCAGTTCTTC
CAISDSGEYNEQFF